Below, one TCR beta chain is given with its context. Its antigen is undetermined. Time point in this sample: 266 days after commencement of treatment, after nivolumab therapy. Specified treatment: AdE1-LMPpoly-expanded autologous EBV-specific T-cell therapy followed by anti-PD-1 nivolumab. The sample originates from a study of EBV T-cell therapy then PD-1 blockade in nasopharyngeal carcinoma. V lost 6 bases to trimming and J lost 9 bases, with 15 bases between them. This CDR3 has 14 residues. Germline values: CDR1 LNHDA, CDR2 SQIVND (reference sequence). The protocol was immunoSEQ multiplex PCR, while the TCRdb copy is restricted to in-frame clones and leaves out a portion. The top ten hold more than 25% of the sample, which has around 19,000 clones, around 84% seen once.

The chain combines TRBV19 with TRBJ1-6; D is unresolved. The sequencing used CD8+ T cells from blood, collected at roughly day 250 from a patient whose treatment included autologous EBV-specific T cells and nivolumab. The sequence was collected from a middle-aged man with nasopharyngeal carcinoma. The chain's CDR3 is CASSLRNLGSPLHF. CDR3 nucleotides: TGTGCCAGTAGCCTCCGTAACCTTGGTTCACCCCTCCACTTT.